These T cell receptor beta chains were read from a single sample in a study of T-cell memory formation after mild COVID-19. From the 5' RACE reads, TCRdb called clonotypes with MiXCR, one entry per CDR3 protein. The table includes a few hundred thousand distinct CDR3 sequences, around 27% detected once. Source material: PBMCs or a T cell subset sorted from them (not recorded which). These receptors all come from an adult woman who had mild COVID-19 (a few samples of this study predate the infection). Cell type and time point are not known. The CDR3 runs from the conserved cysteine through the conserved F or W. A D gene is named only where the DNA matches it firmly. Expanded clones are given a class, and other clones once, few, many or no size at all.

size	V	D	length	J	DNA	CDR3
.	TRBV20-1	TRBD1	15	TRBJ1-4	TGCAGTGCTAGAGGACCGGGACAGGGACGTGAAAAACTGTTTTTT	CSARGPGQGREKLFF
.	TRBV5-1	.	12	TRBJ2-7	TGCGCCACCCCACAGAGCTCCTACGAGCAGTACTTC	CATPQSSYEQYF
few	TRBV6-5	.	14	TRBJ2-3	TGTGCCAGCAGGTTAGGCCCCCACACAGATACGCAGTATTTT	CASRLGPHTDTQYF
.	TRBV25-1	TRBD2	23	TRBJ2-1	TGTGCCAGCAGTGAATCGGGTGGCAGGGGGGAGGTGGCTAGCGGGATGATATACAATGAGCAGTTCTTC	CASSESGGRGEVASGMIYNEQFF
.	TRBV15	.	14	TRBJ1-2	TGTGCCACCAGCAGAGAAGTAGGGAACTATGGCTACACCTTC	CATSREVGNYGYTF
.	TRBV6-1	.	15	TRBJ1-3	TGTGCCAGCAGTGAAGCAGGCAGAACATTCAACACCATATATTTT	CASSEAGRTFNTIYF
.	TRBV7-3	.	13	TRBJ1-1	TGTGCCAGCAGCTCAGCCCCGGGAACTGAAGCTTTCTTT	CASSSAPGTEAFF
.	TRBV7-7	.	14	TRBJ2-1	TGTGCCAGCAGCTTACACGGGTTTCGTAATGAGCAGTTCTTC	CASSLHGFRNEQFF
.	TRBV20-1	.	12	TRBJ2-7	TGCAGTGCTAGAGAGGGTCCCTACGAGCAGTACTTC	CSAREGPYEQYF
.	TRBV11-3	.	13	TRBJ2-3	TGTGCCAGCAGCGGACCTGACACAGATACGCAGTATTTT	CASSGPDTDTQYF
few	TRBV29-1	TRBD1	13	TRBJ1-4	TGCAGCGTCGTAAGGGGACAGGGAGAAAAACTGTTTTTT	CSVVRGQGEKLFF
.	TRBV7-9	TRBD1	16	TRBJ1-2	TGTGCCAGCAGCTTACGGGGACAGGTCATGGGCTATGGCTACACCTTC	CASSLRGQVMGYGYTF
.	TRBV7-9	TRBD2	16	TRBJ2-3	TGTGCCAGCAGCTTTAGAGGGGGGACTAGCAAAGATACGCAGTATTTT	CASSFRGGTSKDTQYF
few	TRBV20-1	TRBD1	15	TRBJ1-2	TGCAGTGCTTCGAGTGGGACCGGGACAGCTAAGGGCTACACCTTC	CSASSGTGTAKGYTF
many	TRBV2	.	14	TRBJ2-7	TGTGCCAGCAGTGTACTGCCGGAGGGGGTCGAGCAGTACTTC	CASSVLPEGVEQYF
once	TRBV5-6	TRBD1	14	TRBJ1-1	TGTGCCAGCAGCTGGGGGACAGGGATGGCTGAAGCTTTCTTT	CASSWGTGMAEAFF